Sequencing of this T cell receptor beta chain was carried out in a study of radiation and T cells in renal cell carcinoma. Study context: Nephrectomy followed 15 Gy stereotactic body radiation by 4 weeks.

The assay was immunoSEQ multiplex PCR, and TCRdb's table has in-frame clones only and misses some. Of more than 140,000 clones detected, roughly 85% appear once; the ten largest clones hold roughly 25%. Whole-study results and caveats: In blood, top tumor clones expanded by 2 weeks, shrinking by 4.

As to time point: baseline pretreatment blood. Stated treatment: 15 Gy SBRT to primary tumor, nephrectomy 4 weeks later. Serial blood draws occurred at baseline and 2 and 4 weeks post-SBRT. This CDR3 region has 13 residues. Trimming took 1 base from V and 4 from J, leaving 7 bases between them. Per the germline V gene, CDR1 is SGHTA and CDR2 is FQGNSA. In this sample, this clone turned up a few times. Its antigen remains unidentified. The chain is built from TRBV7-2 and TRBJ1-1; D unresolved. The sample consisted of blood, taken from a patient whose treatment included radiotherapy and nephrectomy. The TCR comes from a woman aged 45-59 years with renal cell carcinoma. As DNA, the CDR3 is TGTGCCAGCAGCTTAGGGACGTTCACTGAAGCTTTCTTT. As protein: CASSLGTFTEAFF.